The 15 T cell receptor beta chains below all came from one sample that was sequenced in a study of cytomegalovirus exposure and HLA in healthy donors. The PCR used 60 Vbeta and 13 Jbeta primers. The data were produced by immunoSEQ multiplex PCR, yet TCRdb's version contains in-frame clones alone and is incomplete. The table has some 120,000 clones, about three quarters seen once. Sequencing was performed on PBMCs. All receptors come from a female donor in good health and CMV-seronegative.

The rearrangement links TRBV11-2 to TRBJ1-6; D is undetermined. This CDR3 comprises 14 residues. The V end was cut by 5 bases, the J end by 3 bases, with 8 bases between. CDR1 SGHAT and CDR2 FQNNGV come from the germline V gene. CDR3: CASSPAGYNSPLHF. CDR3 sequence (DNA): TGTGCCAGCAGCCCAGCGGGCTATAATTCACCCCTCCACTTT. Combining the CDR3 with reference TRBV11-2 and TRBJ1-6 gives the whole variable domain EAGVAQSPRYKIIEKRQSVAFWCNPISGHATLYWYQQILGQGPKLLIQFQNNGVVDDSQLPKDRFSAERLKGVDSTLKIQPAKLEDSAVYLCASSPAGYNSPLHFGNGTRLTVT.

The rearrangement uses TRBV7-8 and TRBJ1-3, with D tentatively TRBD1 (5 bases). Germline CDR1 and CDR2: SGHVS and FQNEAQ. The CDR3 consists of 16 residues. The V end was cut by 0 bases, the J end by 4 bases, with 13 bases between. CDR3 sequence: CASSLAQGTRGNTIYF. Written as DNA, the CDR3 is TGTGCCAGCAGCTTAGCGCAGGGAACGAGGGGAAACACCATATATTTT.

Regarding this clone: The germline gene is not matched at one end of the junction; a read error may be the cause. The chain links TRBV7-9 to TRBJ1-2; no clear D. The CDR3 consists of 13 residues. The germline CDR1 and CDR2 sequences are SEHNR and FQNEAQ (reference sequence). CDR3 amino acids: CASSLDQLHGYTF. CDR3 DNA: TGTGCCAGCAGTTTAGATCAACTCCATGGCTACACCTTC.

This chain links TRBV7-2 with TRBJ2-1; 13 nucleotides match TRBD2. CDR1 and CDR2 (germline): SGHTA, FQGNSA. The CDR3 consists of 16 residues. V shed 2 bases and J 9 bases; nucleotides not matched to a gene: 7. As DNA, the CDR3 is TGTGCCAGCAGCTTACTACTAGCGGGGGGGCGGAGTGAGCAGTTCTTC. It encodes CASSLLLAGGRSEQFF.

The chain recombines TRBV5-8 with TRBJ1-6, with D perhaps matching TRBD1 (5 bases). Germline V CDR1 and CDR2: SGHTS, YDEGEE. The length of the CDR3 is 16 residues. V lost 4 bases and J 0 bases, leaving 11 bases between the germline ends. The CDR3 DNA reads TGTGCCAGCAGCCCAACAGGAAGCTCCTATAATTCACCCCTCCACTTT. Translation gives CASSPTGSSYNSPLHF.

The chain uses TRBV7-6 and TRBJ1-6; D is unresolved. The CDR3 covers 12 residues. Germline V gene sequence: CDR1 SGHVS, CDR2 FNYEAQ. Trimming cost V 4 bases and J 10 bases, with 8 bases left between them. The CDR3, as DNA: TGTGCCAGCAGCTCCGGTAGCTCACCCCTCCACTTT. Its protein product is CASSSGSSPLHF.

The rearrangement uses TRBV27 and TRBJ2-7, with D perhaps TRBD2 (7 bases). CDR3 length equals 16 residues. Germline-derived CDR1 and CDR2 are MNHEY and SMNVEV (reference sequence). Trimming left V 7 bases short and J 0 bases short, with 19 bases between. The CDR3 sequence: CASTPSGGPISYEQYF. In DNA, the CDR3 is TGTGCCAGCACACCCTCCGGGGGGCCGATCTCCTACGAGCAGTACTTC.

About this clone itself: In the same sample, other DNA sequences code for this CDR3. V usage is TRBV30 and J usage is TRBJ2-7; 7 bases are a match to TRBD2. The CDR3 is 13 residues long. Trimming removed 0 bases from V and 9 bases from J; junction bases left unmatched: 8. Germline loops: CDR1 GTSNPN, CDR2 SVGIG (reference sequence). CDR3 protein: CAWSVPGGGGQYF. Here the CDR3 DNA reads TGTGCCTGGAGTGTACCGGGAGGAGGCGGGCAGTACTTC.

The chain uses TRBV4-2 and TRBJ1-1; 8 bases map to TRBD1. The CDR3 sequence is 15 residues long. V lost 4 bases and J lost 3; bases outside the gene matches: 7. The germline gives CDR1 LGHNA, CDR2 YNFKEQ. Here the CDR3 reads CASSPRTGRDTEAFF. DNA of the CDR3: TGTGCCAGCAGCCCACGGACAGGGAGGGACACTGAAGCTTTCTTT.

The V gene is TRBV4-2, the J gene TRBJ2-5, with D maybe TRBD2 (5 bases). The CDR3 covers 16 residues. V was cut by 0 bases and J by 2 bases, with 13 bases left in between. Germline V gives CDR1 LGHNA, CDR2 YNFKEQ. The CDR3 sequence: CASSQDPLAGQETQYF. Here the CDR3 DNA reads TGTGCCAGCAGCCAAGACCCCCTAGCTGGTCAAGAGACCCAGTACTTC.

The gene calls are TRBV6-5 and TRBJ1-6, with 8 bases matching TRBD1. Germline values: CDR1 MNHEY, CDR2 SVGAGI. The V and J ends lost 5 bases and 7 bases, in that order; junction bases with no gene match: 7. This CDR3 spans 15 amino acids. CDR3 nucleotides: TGTGCCAGCAGTGTATCGGGACAGGAGAATTCACCCCTCCACTTT. Amino acid sequence: CASSVSGQENSPLHF.

The chain links TRBV25-1 to TRBJ1-1; D unclear. The CDR3 has 12 amino acids. Trimming took 6 bases from V and 0 from J, leaving 5 bases between them. Germline V lookup: CDR1 MGHDK, CDR2 SYGVNS. The CDR3 sequence is CASRQLNTEAFF. CDR3 DNA sequence: TGTGCCAGCAGACAGCTGAACACTGAAGCTTTCTTT.

This clone was seen more than once but under ten times. The chain has TRBV5-8 and TRBJ1-5; D ambiguous. Germline V gene sequence: CDR1 SGHTS, CDR2 YDEGEE. The CDR3 spans 13 residues. V lost 3 bases, J lost 7 bases, and 11 bases lay in between. In DNA form, the CDR3 reads TGTGCCAGCAGCTGGAGACCCGACCAGCCCCAGCATTTT. It encodes CASSWRPDQPQHF.

V and J are TRBV4-1 and TRBJ1-1; a possible D gene is TRBD1 (5 bases). CDR1 is MGHRA, CDR2 YSYEKL, per germline. Trimming took off 8 bases at V and 1 base at J, with 11 bases between the two ends. The CDR3 loop spans 13 amino acids. CDR3 coding DNA: TGCGCCAGCGTGCAAACAGGGAACACTGAAGCTTTCTTT. It specifies CASVQTGNTEAFF.

This chain's CDR3 is CASSWEGITGELFF. The CDR3 nucleotides are TGTGCCAGCAGCTGGGAGGGGATCACCGGGGAGCTGTTTTTT. The V gene is TRBV7-9, the J gene TRBJ2-2; TRBD2 agrees at 7 bases. V lost 4 bases to trimming and J lost 4 bases; unmatched junction nucleotides: 3. Germline-derived CDR1 and CDR2 are SEHNR and FQNEAQ (reference sequence). The length of the CDR3 is 14 residues.